This T cell receptor beta chain was recovered during a study of shared clonotypes between healthy human individuals. This CDR3 comprises 18 residues. CDR1 is SGDLS, CDR2 YYNGEE, per germline. The J segment lost 5 bases and the V segment lost 0 bases, leaving 16 bases of the junction unmatched. Sequencing used immunoSEQ multiplex PCR; TCRdb keeps in-frame clones, though not all of them. The sample records 1.6 million or so clones, around 98.5% being singletons. Division of CD4+ cells produced a CD45RA+ naive subset and a CD45RA-negative memory subset. This rearrangement joins TRBV9 to TRBJ1-1; 7 bases match TRBD1. The receptor comes from a man under 40 in good health. The sample taken for sequencing was naive CD4+ T cells sorted from blood. Indicated subset: CD45RA+ positively selected. The CDR3 loop is CASSVEALTGRGKTEAFF. In nucleotides, the CDR3 is TGTGCCAGCAGCGTAGAGGCGTTGACAGGGAGGGGGAAAACTGAAGCTTTCTTT.